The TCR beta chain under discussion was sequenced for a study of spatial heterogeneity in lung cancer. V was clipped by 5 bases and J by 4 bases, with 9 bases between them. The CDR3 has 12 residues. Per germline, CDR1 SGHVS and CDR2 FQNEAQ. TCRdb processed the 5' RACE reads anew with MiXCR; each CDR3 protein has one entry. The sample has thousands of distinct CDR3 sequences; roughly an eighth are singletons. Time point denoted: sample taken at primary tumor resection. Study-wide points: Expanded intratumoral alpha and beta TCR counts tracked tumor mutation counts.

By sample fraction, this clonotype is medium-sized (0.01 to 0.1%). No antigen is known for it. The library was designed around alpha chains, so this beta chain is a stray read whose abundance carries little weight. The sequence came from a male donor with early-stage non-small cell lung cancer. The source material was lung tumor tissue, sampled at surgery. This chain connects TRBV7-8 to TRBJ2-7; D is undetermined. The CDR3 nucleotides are TGTGCCAGCAGCCAGCCCGGATACGAGCAGTACTTC. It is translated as CASSQPGYEQYF.